The source of this T cell receptor (beta chain) is a study of early T cells in non-severe SARS-CoV-2 infection. In the study overall: RNA in bulk from unsorted whole blood was sequenced, and chains were unpaired.

The table lists this clonotype with a few counts. The library protocol tagged individual cDNA molecules with unique molecular identifiers. From the 5' RACE reads, TCRdb called clonotypes with MiXCR, one entry per CDR3 protein. Here the sample spans more than 50,000 distinct CDR3 sequences, just under 15% being singletons. Germline CDR1 and CDR2: SGHAT and FQDESV (reference sequence). V was clipped by 1 base and J by 7 bases, with 5 bases between them. This CDR3 region has 12 residues. The receptor was derived from an adult who was a healthcare worker with PCR-confirmed SARS-CoV-2 infection or an uninfected control (not recorded which). The rearrangement uses TRBV11-1 and TRBJ2-1; the D is unclear. The source was whole blood, collected at baseline. The CDR3 coding sequence is TGTGCCAGCAGCTTAGGTCCAAATGAGCAGTTCTTC. This translates into CASSLGPNEQFF. The full variable domain, rest sourced from reference TRBV11-1 and TRBJ2-1, is EAEVAQSPRYKITEKSQAVAFWCDPISGHATLYWYRQILGQGPELLVQFQDESVVDDSQLPKDRFSAERLKGVDSTLKIQPAELGDSAMYLCASSLGPNEQFFGPGTRLTVL.